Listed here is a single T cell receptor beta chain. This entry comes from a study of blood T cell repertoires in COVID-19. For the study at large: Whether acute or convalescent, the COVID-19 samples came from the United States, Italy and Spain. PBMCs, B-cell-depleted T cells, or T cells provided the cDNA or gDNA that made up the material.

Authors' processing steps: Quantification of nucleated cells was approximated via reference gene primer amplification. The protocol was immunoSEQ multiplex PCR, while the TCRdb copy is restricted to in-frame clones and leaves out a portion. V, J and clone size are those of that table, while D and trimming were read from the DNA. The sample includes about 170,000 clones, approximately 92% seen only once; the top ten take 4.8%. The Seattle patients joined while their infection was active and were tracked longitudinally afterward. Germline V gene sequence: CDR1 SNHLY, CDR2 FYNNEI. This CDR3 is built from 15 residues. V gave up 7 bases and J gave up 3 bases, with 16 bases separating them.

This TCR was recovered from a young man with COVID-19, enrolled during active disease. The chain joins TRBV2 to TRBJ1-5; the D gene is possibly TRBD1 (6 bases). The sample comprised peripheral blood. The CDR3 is CASTEDRYLNQPQHF. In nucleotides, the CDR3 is TGTGCCAGCACTGAGGACAGATACCTCAATCAGCCCCAGCATTTT.